This TCR beta chain appears in the sequencing data of a study of PD-L1 blockade in urothelial cancer. Assay: immunoSEQ multiplex PCR; the TCRdb copy retains only in-frame clones and omits some. The data contain roughly 29,000 clones, 80% of them singletons. Germline-derived CDR1 and CDR2 are MNHNS and SASEGT. This CDR3 contains 18 residues. Trimming shortened V by 2 bases and J by 2 bases, and 19 bases separated the two germline ends. This clone was found a few times. Per-patient samples, pretreatment and on-treatment, numbered 1 to 8. The sample consisted of PBMCs, taken around atezolizumab (anti-PD-L1) treatment. The chain couples TRBV6-1 to TRBJ1-5; D gene unclear. The clonotype originates from a man in his fifties or sixties with urothelial cancer. This CDR3 is CASSESERGRVGNQPQHF. The DNA of the CDR3 is TGTGCCAGCAGTGAATCCGAGAGAGGGAGGGTAGGCAATCAGCCCCAGCATTTT.